Described below is a single TCR beta chain sequence and its context. Its antigen is unknown. It has no much larger one-base neighbor in the sample; base qualities were not kept. The entry originates in a study of blood T cell repertoires in COVID-19 (dated by TCRdb to 2018 to 2020). Looking at the study overall: The collaborator samples originated in the United States, Italy and Spain and spanned the acute and convalescent phases of COVID-19. The prospective study material was composed of cDNA or gDNA derived from T cells, B-cell-depleted T cells, or PBMCs. The dataset comprised deeply sampled blood TCRbeta repertoires from subjects exposed to, actively infected with, or recovered from COVID-19. A freely available public database, intended as a resource for researchers studying the immune response to SARS-CoV-2, is where the repertoires were released. The samples were drawn from two sources: the first 160 participants of the ongoing ImmuneRACE study, and 1,254 subjects contributed by 6 global collaborators. Sample metadata almost always included a de-identified subject ID, COVID-19 status, age in years and sex. Where available, HLA class I and class II types were obtained from metadata supplied by the sample provider rather than from assay-based typing.

The collaborating institutions used their own protocols to collect whole blood in K2EDTA tubes. Collaborator samples were shipped for TCRbeta analysis as frozen whole blood, isolated PBMCs, or DNA extracted from either sample type. The immunoSEQ Assay, a bias-controlled multiplex PCR, was used to amplify TCRbeta CDR3 regions from genomic DNA. For the original study's pipeline: The number of nucleated cells in each sample was estimated from the amplification of reference gene primers within the assay. Sequence reads were collapsed and filtered to measure the absolute abundance of every unique TCRbeta CDR3 rearrangement. For each sample, productive Simpson clonality was calculated by taking the square root of Simpson's diversity index across productive rearrangements. TCRdb limited this immuneACCESS table to in-frame rearrangements with V and J called. A share of clones is missing; checked studies link under half to unresolved V genes, and the rest is unexplained. V, J and clone size are those of that table, while D and trimming were read from the DNA. The sample records tens of thousands of clones, around 92% of which are singletons. In total, the top ten clones hold over 2% of the sample.

The investigation overall reported the following: How much clinical and demographic metadata was included differed by source and by participant, and the metadata was provided uncurated.

V and J are truncated by 4 bases and 4 bases respectively, leaving an intervening sequence of 5 bases. CDR1 and CDR2, looked up from the germline V gene, are MNHEY and SVGEGT. The CDR3 has 13 amino acids, counting the end cysteine and phenylalanine. Just CDR3 DNA is preserved here, 39 bases in frame from base 1. This TCR was recovered from a man between 60 and 75 years old with acute or convalescent COVID-19. The chain is encoded by TRBV6-2 or TRBV6-3 joined to TRBJ2-6; too little of a D gene remains to name it. The sequenced sample consisted of peripheral blood. DNA sequence: TGTGCCAGCAGTTTCGTAGGGGCCAACGTCCTGACTTTC. Its amino acids are CASSFVGANVLTF.